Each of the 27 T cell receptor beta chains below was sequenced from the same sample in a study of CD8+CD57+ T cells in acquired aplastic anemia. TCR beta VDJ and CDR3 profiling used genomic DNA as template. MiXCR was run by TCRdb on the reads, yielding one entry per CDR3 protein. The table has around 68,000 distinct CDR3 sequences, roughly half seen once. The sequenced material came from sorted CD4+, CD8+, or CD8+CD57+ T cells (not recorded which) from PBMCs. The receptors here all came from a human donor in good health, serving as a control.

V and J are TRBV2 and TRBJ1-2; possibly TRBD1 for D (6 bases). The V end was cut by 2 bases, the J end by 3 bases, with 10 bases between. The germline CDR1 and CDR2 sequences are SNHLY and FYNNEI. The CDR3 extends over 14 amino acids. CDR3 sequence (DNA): TGTGCCAGCAGTGAACGGGGGGCGGACTATGGCTACACCTTC. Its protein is CASSERGADYGYTF.

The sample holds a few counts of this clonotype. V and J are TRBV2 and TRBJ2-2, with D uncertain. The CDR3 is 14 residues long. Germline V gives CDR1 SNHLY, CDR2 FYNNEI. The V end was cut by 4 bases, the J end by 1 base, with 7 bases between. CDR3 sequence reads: CASSGSENTGELFF. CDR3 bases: TGTGCCAGCAGTGGGTCAGAGAACACCGGGGAGCTGTTTTTT.

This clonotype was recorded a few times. Written as DNA, the CDR3 is TGCGCCAGCGGGCGTGGTGAGGGCCACGAGCAGTACTTC. It codes for CASGRGEGHEQYF. This sequence joins TRBV4-1 and TRBJ2-7, with D perhaps TRBD2 (5 bases). The CDR3 runs to 13 residues. V was trimmed by 8 bases and J by 5 bases, leaving 16 bases between them. The germline CDR1 and CDR2 sequences are MGHRA and YSYEKL.

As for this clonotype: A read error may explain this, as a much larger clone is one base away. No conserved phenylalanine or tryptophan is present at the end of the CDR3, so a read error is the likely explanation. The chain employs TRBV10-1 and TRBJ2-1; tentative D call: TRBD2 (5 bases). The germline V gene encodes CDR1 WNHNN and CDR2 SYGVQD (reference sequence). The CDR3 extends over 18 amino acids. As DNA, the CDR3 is TGTGCCAGCAGTTACTCGAATCGGGGAGATTTCTCCTACAATGAGCAGTTCCTC. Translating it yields CASSYSNRGDFSYNEQFL.

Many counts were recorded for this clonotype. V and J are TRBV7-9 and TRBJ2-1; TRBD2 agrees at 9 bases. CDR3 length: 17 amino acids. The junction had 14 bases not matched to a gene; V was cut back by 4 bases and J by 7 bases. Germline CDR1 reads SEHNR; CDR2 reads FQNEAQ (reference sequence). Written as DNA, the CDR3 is TGTGCCAGCAGCTCGTTCATTAGCGGGGGAGGGGTGAATGAGCAGTTCTTC. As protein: CASSSFISGGGVNEQFF.

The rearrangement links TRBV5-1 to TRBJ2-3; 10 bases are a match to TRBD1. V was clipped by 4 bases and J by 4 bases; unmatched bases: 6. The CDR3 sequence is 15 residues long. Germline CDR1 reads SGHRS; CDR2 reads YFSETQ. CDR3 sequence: CASSMTGGIADTQYF. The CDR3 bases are TGCGCCAGCAGCATGACAGGGGGCATCGCAGATACGCAGTATTTT.

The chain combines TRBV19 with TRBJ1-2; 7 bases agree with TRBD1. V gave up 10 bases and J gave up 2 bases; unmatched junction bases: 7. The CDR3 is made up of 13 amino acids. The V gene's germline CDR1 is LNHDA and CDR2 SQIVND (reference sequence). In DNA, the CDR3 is TGTGCCACGAAGTTAGGGGGCAACTATGGCTACACCTTC. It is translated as CATKLGGNYGYTF. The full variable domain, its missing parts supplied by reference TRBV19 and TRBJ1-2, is DGGITQSPKYLFRKEGQNVTLSCEQNLNHDAMYWYRQDPGQGLRLIYYSQIVNDFQKGDIAEGYSVSREKKESFPLTVTSAQKNPTAFYLCATKLGGNYGYTFGSGTRLTVV.

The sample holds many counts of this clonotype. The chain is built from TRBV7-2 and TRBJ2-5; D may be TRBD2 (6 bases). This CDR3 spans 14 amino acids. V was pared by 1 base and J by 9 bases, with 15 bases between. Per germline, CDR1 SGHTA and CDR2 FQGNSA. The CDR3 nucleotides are TGTGCCAGCAGCTTAGAAGGGTGGGAGCGGGCCCAGTACTTC. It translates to CASSLEGWERAQYF.

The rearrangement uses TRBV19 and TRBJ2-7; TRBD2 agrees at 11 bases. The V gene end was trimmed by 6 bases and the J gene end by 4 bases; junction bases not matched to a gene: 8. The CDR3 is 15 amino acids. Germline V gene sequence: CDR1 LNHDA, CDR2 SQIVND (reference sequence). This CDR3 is CASSPSTSGGYEQYF. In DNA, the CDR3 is TGTGCCAGTAGCCCCTCAACTAGCGGGGGATACGAGCAGTACTTC.

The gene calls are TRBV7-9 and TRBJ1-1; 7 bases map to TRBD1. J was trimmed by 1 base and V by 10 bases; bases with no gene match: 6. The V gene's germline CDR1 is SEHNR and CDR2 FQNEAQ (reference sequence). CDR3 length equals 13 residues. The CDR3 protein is CATRRQGNTEAFF. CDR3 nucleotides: TGTGCCACCCGGCGACAGGGGAACACTGAAGCTTTCTTT.

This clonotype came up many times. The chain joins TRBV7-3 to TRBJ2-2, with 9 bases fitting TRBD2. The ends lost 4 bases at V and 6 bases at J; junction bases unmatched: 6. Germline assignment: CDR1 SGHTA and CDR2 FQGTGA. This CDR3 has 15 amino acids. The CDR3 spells CASSSAGGFPGELFF. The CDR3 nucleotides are TGTGCCAGCAGCTCAGCGGGAGGATTCCCCGGGGAGCTGTTTTTT.

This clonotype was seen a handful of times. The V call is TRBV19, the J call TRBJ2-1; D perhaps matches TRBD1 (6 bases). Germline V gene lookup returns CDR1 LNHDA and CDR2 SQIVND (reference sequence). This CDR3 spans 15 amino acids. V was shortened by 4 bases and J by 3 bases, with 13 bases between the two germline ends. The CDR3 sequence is CASSNGQRLYNEQFF. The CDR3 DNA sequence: TGTGCCAGTAGTAATGGACAGAGGCTCTACAATGAGCAGTTCTTC.

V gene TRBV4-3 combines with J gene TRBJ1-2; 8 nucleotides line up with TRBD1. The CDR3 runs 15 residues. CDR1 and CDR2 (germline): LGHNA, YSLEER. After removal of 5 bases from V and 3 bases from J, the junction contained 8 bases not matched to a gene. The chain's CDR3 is CASSLGTGGDYGYTF. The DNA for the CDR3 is TGCGCCAGCAGCTTAGGTACAGGGGGAGACTATGGCTACACCTTC.

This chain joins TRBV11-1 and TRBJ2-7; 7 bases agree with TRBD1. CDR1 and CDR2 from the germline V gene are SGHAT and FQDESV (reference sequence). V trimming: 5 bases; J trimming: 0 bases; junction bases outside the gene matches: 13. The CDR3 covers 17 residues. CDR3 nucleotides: TGTGCCAGCAGCGTACCCCTATTAGGACAGGTCTCCTACGAGCAGTACTTC. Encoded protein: CASSVPLLGQVSYEQYF.

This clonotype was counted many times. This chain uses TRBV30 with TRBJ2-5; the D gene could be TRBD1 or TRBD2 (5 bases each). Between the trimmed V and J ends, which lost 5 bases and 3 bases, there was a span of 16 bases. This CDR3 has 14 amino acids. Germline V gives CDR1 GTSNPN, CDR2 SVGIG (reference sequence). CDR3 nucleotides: TGTGCCTGGGCTGAGGGACCAAGCGAAGAGACCCAGTACTTC. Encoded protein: CAWAEGPSEETQYF.

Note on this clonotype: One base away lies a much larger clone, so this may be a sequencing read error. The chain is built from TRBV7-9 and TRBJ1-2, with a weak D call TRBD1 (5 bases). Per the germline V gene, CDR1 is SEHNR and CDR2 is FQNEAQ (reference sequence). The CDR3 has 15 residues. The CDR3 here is CASSLDSPAGDGCAF. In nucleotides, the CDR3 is TGTGCCAGCAGCTTAGATAGCCCCGCGGGGGATGGCTGCGCCTTC.

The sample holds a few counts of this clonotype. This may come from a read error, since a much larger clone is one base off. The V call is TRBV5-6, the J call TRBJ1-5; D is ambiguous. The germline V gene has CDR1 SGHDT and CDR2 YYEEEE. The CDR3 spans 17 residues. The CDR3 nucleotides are TGTGCCAGCAGCTCTTGGTATACAAAGTATAGCAGTCAGCCCCAGCATTTT. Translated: CASSSWYTKYSSQPQHF.

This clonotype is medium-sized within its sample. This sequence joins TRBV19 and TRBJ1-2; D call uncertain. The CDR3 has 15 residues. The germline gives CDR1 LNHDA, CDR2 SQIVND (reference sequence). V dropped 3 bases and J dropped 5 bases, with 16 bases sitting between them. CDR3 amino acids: CASSMSPGIPYGYTF. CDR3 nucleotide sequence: TGTGCCAGTAGTATGTCTCCCGGGATCCCTTATGGCTACACCTTC.

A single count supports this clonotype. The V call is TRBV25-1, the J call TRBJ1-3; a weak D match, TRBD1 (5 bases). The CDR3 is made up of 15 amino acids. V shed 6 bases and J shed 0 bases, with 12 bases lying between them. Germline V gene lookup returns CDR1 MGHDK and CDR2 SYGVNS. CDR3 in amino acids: CASSVRQHSGNTIYF. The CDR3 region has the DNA TGTGCCAGCAGCGTACGACAGCACTCTGGAAACACCATATATTTT.

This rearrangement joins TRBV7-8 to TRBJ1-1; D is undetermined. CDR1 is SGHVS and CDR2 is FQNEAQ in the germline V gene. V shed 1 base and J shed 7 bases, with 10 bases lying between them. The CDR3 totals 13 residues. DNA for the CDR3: TGTGCCAGCAGCTTAGGCGGATCCCGTGAAGCTTTCTTT. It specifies CASSLGGSREAFF.

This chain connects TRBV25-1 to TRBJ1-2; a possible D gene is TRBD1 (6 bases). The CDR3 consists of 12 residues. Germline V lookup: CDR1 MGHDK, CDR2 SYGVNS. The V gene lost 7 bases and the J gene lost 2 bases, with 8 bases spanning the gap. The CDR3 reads CASTDSNYGYTF. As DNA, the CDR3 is TGTGCCAGCACGGACAGCAACTATGGCTACACCTTC.

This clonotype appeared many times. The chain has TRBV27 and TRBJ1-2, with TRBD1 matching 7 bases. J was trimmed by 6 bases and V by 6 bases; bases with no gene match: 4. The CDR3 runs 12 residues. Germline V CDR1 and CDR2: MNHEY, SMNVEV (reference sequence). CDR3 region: CASRSTGHGYTF. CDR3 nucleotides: TGTGCCAGCAGGTCGACAGGGCATGGCTACACCTTC.

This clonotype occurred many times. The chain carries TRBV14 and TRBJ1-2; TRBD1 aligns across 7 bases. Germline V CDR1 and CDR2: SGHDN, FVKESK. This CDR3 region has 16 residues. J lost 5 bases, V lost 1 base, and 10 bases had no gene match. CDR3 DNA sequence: TGTGCCAGCAGCCAAGGCTCCGGGGGGGACAGATATGGCTACACCTTC. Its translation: CASSQGSGGDRYGYTF.

CDR3: CASSLGLETQYF. CDR3 coding DNA: TGTGCCAGCAGCTTAGGGTTAGAGACCCAGTACTTC. The chain couples TRBV9 to TRBJ2-5; D gene uncertain. The CDR3 is 12 amino acids. Between the trimmed V and J ends, which lost 4 bases and 4 bases, there was a span of 8 bases. CDR1 is SGDLS, CDR2 YYNGEE, per germline.

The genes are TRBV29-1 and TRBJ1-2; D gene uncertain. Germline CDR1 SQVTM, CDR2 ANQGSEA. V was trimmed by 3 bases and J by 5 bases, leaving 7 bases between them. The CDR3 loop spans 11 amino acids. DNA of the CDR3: TGCAGCGTTGACTCGGGGTATGGCTACACCTTC. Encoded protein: CSVDSGYGYTF.

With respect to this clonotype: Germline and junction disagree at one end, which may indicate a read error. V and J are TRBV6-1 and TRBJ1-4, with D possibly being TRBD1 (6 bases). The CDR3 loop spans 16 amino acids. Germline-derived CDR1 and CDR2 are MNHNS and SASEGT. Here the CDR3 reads CASSEFQGQPNGKLFF. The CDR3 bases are TGTGCCAGCAGTGAGTTTCAAGGACAGCCGAATGGAAAACTGTTTTTT.

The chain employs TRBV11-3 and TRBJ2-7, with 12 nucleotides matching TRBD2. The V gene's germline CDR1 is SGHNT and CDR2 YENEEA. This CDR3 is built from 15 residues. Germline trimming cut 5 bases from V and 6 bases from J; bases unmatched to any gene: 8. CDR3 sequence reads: CASSPMTSGRCEQYF. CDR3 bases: TGTGCCAGCAGCCCGATGACTAGCGGGAGATGCGAGCAGTACTTC.